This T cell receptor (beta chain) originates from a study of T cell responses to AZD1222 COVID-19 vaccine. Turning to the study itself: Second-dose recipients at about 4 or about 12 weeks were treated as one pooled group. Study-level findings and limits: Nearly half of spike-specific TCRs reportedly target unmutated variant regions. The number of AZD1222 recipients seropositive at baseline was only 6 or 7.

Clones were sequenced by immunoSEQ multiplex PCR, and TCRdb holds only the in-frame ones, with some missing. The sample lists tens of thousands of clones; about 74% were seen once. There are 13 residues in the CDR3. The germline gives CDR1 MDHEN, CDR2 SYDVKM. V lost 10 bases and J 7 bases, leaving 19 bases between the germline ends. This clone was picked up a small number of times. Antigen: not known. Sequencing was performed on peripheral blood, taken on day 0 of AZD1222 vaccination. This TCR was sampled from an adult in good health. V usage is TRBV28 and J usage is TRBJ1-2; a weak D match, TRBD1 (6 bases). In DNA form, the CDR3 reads TGTGCCACAAAAGTGGGGGGGCTGGGTGGCTACACCTTC. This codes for CATKVGGLGGYTF.